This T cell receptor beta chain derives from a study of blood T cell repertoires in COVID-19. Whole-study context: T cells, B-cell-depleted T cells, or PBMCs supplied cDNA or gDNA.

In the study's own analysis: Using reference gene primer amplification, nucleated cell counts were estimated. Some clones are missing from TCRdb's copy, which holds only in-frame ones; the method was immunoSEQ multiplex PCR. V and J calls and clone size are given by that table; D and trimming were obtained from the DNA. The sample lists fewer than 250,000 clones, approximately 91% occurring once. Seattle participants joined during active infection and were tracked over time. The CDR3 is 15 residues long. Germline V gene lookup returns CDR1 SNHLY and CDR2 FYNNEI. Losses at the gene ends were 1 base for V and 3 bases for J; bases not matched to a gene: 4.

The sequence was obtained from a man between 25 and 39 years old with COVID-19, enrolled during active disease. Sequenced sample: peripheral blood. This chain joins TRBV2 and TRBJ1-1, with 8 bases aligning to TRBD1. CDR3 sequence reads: CASSEGDRGYTEAFF. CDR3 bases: TGTGCCAGCAGTGAAGGAGACAGGGGTTACACTGAAGCTTTCTTT.